These 27 T cell receptor beta chains share one sample of origin, sequenced in a study of T cell repertoires in cytomegalovirus infection. TCRdb analysed the reads with MiXCR anew, one entry per CDR3 protein. The repertoire holds about 180,000 distinct CDR3 sequences, with roughly 17% as singletons. Sequenced input: CD8+ T cells from PBMCs. Every receptor here comes from a human donor in good health (CMV status not recorded). Some clones in this sample may be carry-over from other donors' samples.

This clonotype occurred a few times. The gene calls are TRBV6-2 or TRBV6-3 and TRBJ1-5; the D gene is possibly TRBD1 (5 bases). CDR3 length: 13 residues. Germline V gives CDR1 MNHEY, CDR2 SVGEGT. V gave up 7 bases and J gave up 2 bases, with 9 bases separating them. CDR3 nucleotide sequence: TGTGCCAGCATGGGAGGGGGCAATCAGCCCCAGCATTTT. Its protein is CASMGGGNQPQHF.

This clonotype was found a few times. This chain connects TRBV6-6 to TRBJ1-1, with D possibly TRBD1 on 6 matching bases. This CDR3 has 13 residues. CDR1 and CDR2 (germline): MNHNY, SVGAGI (reference sequence). Trimming stripped 2 bases from V and 4 bases from J, with 8 bases between. In DNA form, the CDR3 reads TGTGCCAGCAGTTACCGGGACACCACTGAAGCTTTCTTT. It yields the protein CASSYRDTTEAFF.

This clonotype turned up a few times. V gene TRBV6-1 combines with J gene TRBJ2-1, with unresolved D. Trimming took off 5 bases at V and 8 bases at J, with 10 bases between the two ends. From germline, CDR1 is MNHNS and CDR2 SASEGT. The CDR3 spans 12 residues. CDR3 residues: CASSYEWDEQFF. CDR3 in DNA: TGTGCCAGCAGTTACGAGTGGGATGAGCAGTTCTTC.

This clonotype has only a few counts. The chain uses TRBV11-3 and TRBJ1-1, with D maybe TRBD1 (5 bases). Deletions cut 1 base from V and 5 bases from J, with 11 bases between. CDR3 size: 14 residues. CDR1 and CDR2 from the germline V gene are SGHNT and YENEEA. DNA of the CDR3: TGTGCCAGCAGCTTAGGGGGGGACGCGACTGAAGCTTTCTTT. Translation gives CASSLGGDATEAFF.

This clonotype was counted between two and nine times. The rearrangement joins TRBV2 to TRBJ1-2; D gene ambiguous. The V gene lost 7 bases and the J gene lost 1 base, with 13 bases spanning the gap. The CDR3 is made up of 14 amino acids. The germline CDR1 and CDR2 sequences are SNHLY and FYNNEI. CDR3 loop: CASTYFDFNYGYTF. Written as DNA, the CDR3 is TGTGCCAGCACCTACTTTGACTTTAACTATGGCTACACCTTC.

This chain connects TRBV9 to TRBJ2-7, with D hard to call. The CDR3 length is 14 residues. The germline V gene encodes CDR1 SGDLS and CDR2 YYNGEE. V lost 0 bases and J 0 bases, leaving 7 bases between the germline ends. Here the CDR3 reads CASSVGVGSYEQYF. For the CDR3, the DNA is TGTGCCAGCAGCGTAGGGGTTGGCTCCTACGAGCAGTACTTC.

This chain uses TRBV29-1 with TRBJ1-2; D possibly corresponds to TRBD1 (6 bases). With 3 bases removed from V and 4 bases from J, the gap between germline ends came to 15 bases. The CDR3 is 14 amino acids. The germline V gene has CDR1 SQVTM and CDR2 ANQGSEA. The CDR3 DNA sequence: TGCAGCGTTGAGGGGGCGGGAGGTATCTATGGCTACACCTTC. Its translation is CSVEGAGGIYGYTF. The full variable domain, with the rest looked up from reference TRBV29-1 and TRBJ1-2, is SAVISQKPSRDICQRGTSLTIQCQVDSQVTMMFWYRQQPGQSLTLIATANQGSEATYESGFVIDKFPISRPNLTFSTLTVSNMSPEDSSIYLCSVEGAGGIYGYTFGSGTRLTVV.

On this clonotype itself: Relative to the germline gene, one junction end is altered; a read error may explain this. V and J are TRBV7-7 and TRBJ2-7, with D tentatively TRBD1 (5 bases). CDR3 length: 15 residues. The V gene's germline CDR1 is SSHAT and CDR2 FNYEAQ (reference sequence). The CDR3 spells CASSLYQGGTYEQYF. CDR3 bases: TGTGCTAGCAGCTTATATCAGGGTGGGACCTACGAGCAGTACTTC.

In its sample, this clonotype was seen a few times. The chain has TRBV28 and TRBJ1-2; 9 bases line up with TRBD1. CDR1 is MDHEN and CDR2 is SYDVKM in the germline V gene. V shed 4 bases, J shed 8 bases, and the junction held 11 bases outside the gene matches. The length of the CDR3 is 15 residues. The CDR3 nucleotides read TGTGCCAGCAGTTCCCCCGGGACAGGGAGGGAAGGCTACACCTTC. Protein sequence: CASSSPGTGREGYTF.

V usage is TRBV6-2 or TRBV6-3 and J usage is TRBJ1-5; D gene uncertain. This CDR3 comprises 12 residues. Germline values: CDR1 MNHEY, CDR2 SVGEGT. Trimming shortened V by 0 bases and J by 10 bases, and 7 bases separated the two germline ends. In DNA, the CDR3 is TGTGCCAGCAGTTACTCGATCGGTCCCCAGCATTTT. Its translation is CASSYSIGPQHF.

The rearrangement links TRBV11-2 to TRBJ2-2; D gene uncertain. Germline CDR1 reads SGHAT; CDR2 reads FQNNGV. This CDR3 region has 15 residues. Trimming left V 2 bases short and J 2 bases short, with 9 bases between. The CDR3 sequence is CASSLHRPNTGELFF. In DNA form, the CDR3 reads TGTGCCAGCAGCTTACACAGACCAAACACCGGGGAGCTGTTTTTT.

This clonotype appeared many times. This chain links TRBV7-2 with TRBJ1-6; the D is unclear. Per the germline V gene, CDR1 is SGHTA and CDR2 is FQGNSA. With 2 bases removed from V and 4 bases from J, the gap between germline ends came to 12 bases. This CDR3 contains 16 residues. The CDR3 nucleotides are TGTGCCAGCAGCTTACATACGGCTCTTTATAATTCACCCCTCCACTTT. As protein: CASSLHTALYNSPLHF.

CDR3 region: CASSPRDRGQGSYEQYF. CDR3 DNA sequence: TGTGCCAGCAGCCCCCGGGACAGGGGGCAAGGATCCTACGAGCAGTACTTC. This chain links TRBV7-9 with TRBJ2-7, with TRBD1 matching over 12 bases. With V trimmed by 5 bases and J by 1 base, 9 bases remained unmatched. This CDR3 comprises 17 residues. Germline V CDR1 and CDR2: SEHNR, FQNEAQ (reference sequence).

J is TRBJ1-1 and V is TRBV29-1, with D tentatively TRBD1 (5 bases). Germline CDR1 SQVTM, CDR2 ANQGSEA. This CDR3 has 15 residues. V dropped 4 bases and J dropped 5 bases, with 20 bases sitting between them. The CDR3 protein is CSVASSFLGGTEAFF. CDR3 DNA sequence: TGCAGCGTTGCTTCCTCGTTTTTGGGGGGGACTGAAGCTTTCTTT.

The chain uses TRBV7-6 and TRBJ2-7; D may be TRBD1 (7 bases). CDR3 length: 14 residues. Germline values: CDR1 SGHVS, CDR2 FNYEAQ. Trimming removed 2 bases at V and 5 bases at J, with 13 bases between. Written as DNA, the CDR3 is TGTGCCAGCAGCTTAAGACAGGGAGGCCACGAGCAGTACTTC. Residues: CASSLRQGGHEQYF.

The chain joins TRBV7-2 to TRBJ2-7, with TRBD1 identical over 7 bases. This CDR3 contains 15 residues. CDR1 is SGHTA and CDR2 is FQGNSA in the germline V gene. V was clipped by 5 bases and J by 0 bases; unmatched bases: 7. The CDR3 region has the DNA TGTGCCAGCAGCCCGAGGGACAGAAGCTCCTACGAGCAGTACTTC. Translation gives CASSPRDRSSYEQYF.

The genes are TRBV7-9 and TRBJ1-2; D is ambiguous. V was pared by 3 bases and J by 6 bases, with 8 bases between. The CDR3 is 12 amino acids. Germline V gene lookup returns CDR1 SEHNR and CDR2 FQNEAQ (reference sequence). For the CDR3, the DNA is TGTGCCAGCAGCTTTTCCCCAGATGGCTACACCTTC. Protein: CASSFSPDGYTF.

This clonotype was detected only a few times. V usage is TRBV24-1 and J usage is TRBJ1-5, with TRBD1 matching over 8 bases. Germline-derived CDR1 and CDR2 are KGHDR and SFDVKD. V was pared by 3 bases and J by 3 bases, with 6 bases of the junction left unmatched. The CDR3 consists of 16 residues. The CDR3 reads CATSDKEQGVNQPQHF. The CDR3 region has the DNA TGTGCCACCAGTGATAAGGAACAGGGGGTCAATCAGCCCCAGCATTTT.

The V call is TRBV25-1, the J call TRBJ2-5; D gene unclear. Trimming took 1 base from V and 5 from J, leaving 17 bases between them. Germline CDR1 and CDR2: MGHDK and SYGVNS. This CDR3 contains 16 residues. In DNA, the CDR3 is TGTGCCAGCAGTGAATCGTCACGACACGCTGGGGAGACCCAGTACTTC. Translated, it gives CASSESSRHAGETQYF.

This clonotype turned up a few times. The chain is built from TRBV7-8 and TRBJ2-1, with 8 nucleotides matching TRBD2. There are 15 residues in the CDR3. Germline V gene sequence: CDR1 SGHVS, CDR2 FQNEAQ. Trimming removed 0 bases from V and 7 bases from J; junction bases left unmatched: 5. CDR3 amino acids: CASSLARLATNEQFF. CDR3 in DNA: TGTGCCAGCAGCTTAGCGAGACTAGCGACTAATGAGCAGTTCTTC.

The chain couples TRBV24-1 to TRBJ2-3, with D uncertain. Per the germline V gene, CDR1 is KGHDR and CDR2 is SFDVKD. The CDR3 has 14 residues. The V end lost 7 bases, the J end lost 2 bases, and 12 bases lay between the germline ends. The CDR3 region has the DNA TGTGCCACCAGAAGTAGTGACAACACAGATACGCAGTATTTT. Protein sequence: CATRSSDNTDTQYF.

The chain joins TRBV29-1 to TRBJ1-2; 9 bases align to TRBD1. The V gene end was trimmed by 6 bases and the J gene end by 7 bases; junction bases not matched to a gene: 6. The length of the CDR3 is 12 residues. From germline, CDR1 is SQVTM and CDR2 ANQGSEA. The CDR3 DNA sequence: TGCAGCGTGCGGAACAGGGGGCCTGGCTACACCTTC. Residues: CSVRNRGPGYTF. Drawing the rest from reference TRBV29-1 and TRBJ1-2, the complete variable domain is SAVISQKPSRDICQRGTSLTIQCQVDSQVTMMFWYRQQPGQSLTLIATANQGSEATYESGFVIDKFPISRPNLTFSTLTVSNMSPEDSSIYLCSVRNRGPGYTFGSGTRLTVV.

The chain carries TRBV5-5 and TRBJ2-3, with 9 bases lining up with TRBD1. V dropped 2 bases and J dropped 7; count of bases not matched to a gene: 8. Germline CDR1 and CDR2: SGHKS and YYEKEE (reference sequence). The length of the CDR3 is 15 residues. The CDR3: CASSFVRDRVNTQYF. CDR3 DNA: TGTGCCAGCAGCTTTGTCCGGGACAGGGTAAATACGCAGTATTTT.

This clonotype showed up just a few times. The rearrangement uses TRBV7-8 and TRBJ2-7, with D unresolved. Germline CDR1 SGHVS, CDR2 FQNEAQ. Deletions cut 1 base from V and 0 bases from J, with 10 bases between. The CDR3 contains 15 residues. The CDR3 DNA reads TGTGCCAGCAGCTTAGTGCCGGGTAGCTCCTACGAGCAGTACTTC. It yields the protein CASSLVPGSSYEQYF.

This clonotype was observed a handful of times. The rearrangement uses TRBV12-3 or TRBV12-4 and TRBJ2-7, with D perhaps matching TRBD2 (6 bases). With 6 bases removed from V and 6 bases from J, the gap between germline ends came to 12 bases. This CDR3 is built from 12 residues. The CDR3 loop is CASSPTRGEQYF. The CDR3 DNA follows: TGTGCCAGCAGCCCGACGCGGGGCGAGCAGTACTTC.

V usage is TRBV7-9 and J usage is TRBJ2-2; 7 bases agree with TRBD1. The trim removed 2 bases at V and 5 bases at J, leaving 8 bases unmatched. The CDR3 is 16 amino acids. The germline V gene has CDR1 SEHNR and CDR2 FQNEAQ (reference sequence). CDR3 protein: CASSLSGTERTGELFF. CDR3 DNA: TGTGCCAGCAGCTTATCTGGGACAGAGAGGACCGGGGAGCTGTTTTTT.

The chain carries TRBV7-9 and TRBJ2-2, with 7 bases matching TRBD1. With 6 bases clipped from V and 4 bases from J, the junction kept 8 bases outside the gene matches. The V gene's germline CDR1 is SEHNR and CDR2 FQNEAQ (reference sequence). The CDR3 covers 15 residues. The CDR3 DNA reads TGTGCCAGCAGTTTACGACAGGGTGGCACCGGGGAGCTGTTTTTT. This encodes CASSLRQGGTGELFF.